These 5 T cell receptor beta chains share one sample of origin, sequenced in a study of blood T cell repertoires in COVID-19. Sequencing was performed with immunoSEQ multiplex PCR; in TCRdb, only in-frame clones are kept and a portion is missing. Of more than 85,000 clones in the sample, roughly 80% are singletons; the top ten hold around 18%. Sequencing was carried out using peripheral blood. The receptors originated from a man older than 75 with acute or convalescent COVID-19.

The rearrangement joins TRBV7-8 to TRBJ2-1; TRBD2 matches 7 bases. Trimming at V came to 2 bases and at J to 5 bases, leaving 6 bases not matched to a gene. The germline gives CDR1 SGHVS, CDR2 FQNEAQ. This CDR3 has 15 amino acids. The CDR3 here is CASSLSKRGNNEQFF. In nucleotides, the CDR3 is TGTGCCAGCAGCTTAAGTAAGCGGGGCAACAATGAGCAGTTCTTC.

The chain uses TRBV5-1 and TRBJ1-4; tentatively, D is TRBD1 (5 bases). The CDR3 length is 14 residues. CDR1 and CDR2 from the germline V gene are SGHRS and YFSETQ. Trimming removed 1 base at V and 2 bases at J, with 6 bases between. CDR3 protein: CASSLTGTNEKLFF. The CDR3 DNA follows: TGCGCCAGCAGCTTGACAGGCACTAATGAAAAACTGTTTTTT. The whole variable domain, remainder taken from reference TRBV5-1 and TRBJ1-4, is KAGVTQTPRYLIKTRGQQVTLSCSPISGHRSVSWYQQTPGQGLQFLFEYFSETQRNKGNFPGRFSGRQFSNSRSEMNVSTLELGDSALYLCASSLTGTNEKLFFGSGTQLSVL.

The V and J genes are TRBV7-9 and TRBJ2-1; 10 nucleotides agree with TRBD1. V gave up 11 bases and J gave up 9 bases; unmatched junction bases: 13. Germline V gene sequence: CDR1 SEHNR, CDR2 FQNEAQ (reference sequence). The CDR3 extends over 14 amino acids. CDR3 in DNA: TGTGCCGGTAAGGGGACAGGGGATCAAGGTGAGCAGTTCTTC. This gives the protein CAGKGTGDQGEQFF.

The chain recombines TRBV10-2 with TRBJ1-1; no definite D call. V lost 4 bases and J 1 base, leaving 13 bases between the germline ends. The CDR3 totals 15 residues. CDR1 is WSHSY, CDR2 SAAADI, per germline. The DNA for the CDR3 is TGCGCCAGCAGTGTTTGGAGATCCCCGAACACTGAAGCTTTCTTT. It yields the protein CASSVWRSPNTEAFF.

The chain uses TRBV18 and TRBJ2-7; 11 positions match TRBD1. V was pared by 10 bases and J by 4 bases, with 9 bases of the junction left unmatched. Germline V gene data show CDR1 as KGHSH and CDR2 as LQKENI. This CDR3 spans 14 amino acids. The DNA for the CDR3 is TGTGCCACCAAACCGGGACAGGGGGGGTACGAGCAGTACTTC. It codes for CATKPGQGGYEQYF.